The 30 T cell receptor beta chains below come from one sample, sequenced in a study of beta chain features in type 1 diabetes. The sequenced template was cDNA made from the entire isolated RNA. TCRdb keeps only in-frame clones here, not all; method: immunoSEQ multiplex PCR. The data show nearly 250,000 clones, with about 14% seen just once and about 0.026% held by the top ten. What was sequenced was naive CD4+ T cells from blood. These receptors were obtained from a woman in her thirties or forties in good health.

The chain links TRBV5-1 to TRBJ1-1; D is unresolved. This CDR3 contains 14 residues. CDR1 is SGHRS, CDR2 YFSETQ, per germline. V was pared by 7 bases and J by 5 bases, with 18 bases between. The CDR3 region has the DNA TGCGCCAGCCAACAAGTATCGGAGGGTACTGAAGCTTTCTTT. It yields the protein CASQQVSEGTEAFF. The variable domain in full, with the rest retrieved from reference TRBV5-1 and TRBJ1-1, is KAGVTQTPRYLIKTRGQQVTLSCSPISGHRSVSWYQQTPGQGLQFLFEYFSETQRNKGNFPGRFSGRQFSNSRSEMNVSTLELGDSALYLCASQQVSEGTEAFFGQGTRLTVV.

This clone was detected a few times. This chain uses TRBV10-1 with TRBJ2-3, with TRBD2 identical over 8 bases. The germline V gene has CDR1 WNHNN and CDR2 SYGVQD (reference sequence). This CDR3 is built from 13 residues. Germline trimming cut 1 base from V and 9 bases from J; bases unmatched to any gene: 3. Here the CDR3 reads CASSEFGGGTQYF. As DNA, the CDR3 is TGCGCCAGCAGTGAGTTCGGGGGGGGGACGCAGTATTTT.

To note about this clone: This sample also contains other DNA sequences that code for the same CDR3. V is TRBV7-2 and J is TRBJ1-2; 7 nucleotides agree with TRBD1. The CDR3 length is 13 residues. J gave up 3 bases and V 5 bases, and 3 bases lay outside the gene matches. CDR1 is SGHTA and CDR2 is FQGNSA in the germline V gene. DNA for the CDR3: TGTGCCAGCAGCCGAGACAGGGACTATGGCTACACCTTC. This gives the protein CASSRDRDYGYTF.

This clone was observed a handful of times. The genes are TRBV5-1 and TRBJ2-1, with a weak D call TRBD2 (6 bases). Trimming removed 4 bases from V and 5 bases from J, with 22 bases in between. Germline V gives CDR1 SGHRS, CDR2 YFSETQ. The CDR3 totals 17 residues. This CDR3 is CASSIGAGTRTNNEQFF. CDR3 nucleotide sequence: TGCGCCAGCAGCATAGGCGCGGGGACTCGAACGAACAATGAGCAGTTCTTC.

The gene calls are TRBV7-2 and TRBJ1-5; D remains unclear. The germline V gene encodes CDR1 SGHTA and CDR2 FQGNSA. Trimming left V 0 bases short and J 9 bases short, with 15 bases between. CDR3 length: 15 residues. This chain's CDR3 is CASSLAAGGVGPQHF. For the CDR3, the DNA is TGTGCCAGCAGCTTAGCGGCCGGCGGGGTCGGGCCCCAGCATTTT.

This clone was observed many times. This sequence joins TRBV25-1 and TRBJ1-5; 8 bases map to TRBD1. Germline CDR1 and CDR2: MGHDK and SYGVNS. Unmatched junction bases numbered 3, after V lost 6 bases and J lost 2 bases. The CDR3 extends over 14 amino acids. The CDR3 loop reads CASRGTGGNQPQHF. The CDR3 DNA follows: TGTGCCAGCAGGGGGACAGGAGGCAATCAGCCCCAGCATTTT.

This clone was counted once. The rearrangement joins TRBV10-2 to TRBJ1-2, with TRBD1 matching over 11 bases. The germline V gene encodes CDR1 WSHSY and CDR2 SAAADI. The CDR3 spans 12 residues. J gave up 8 bases and V 8 bases, and 4 bases lay outside the gene matches. The CDR3 sequence: CASGTGGGGYTF. The DNA of the CDR3 is TGCGCCAGCGGGACAGGGGGAGGGGGCTACACCTTC.

This chain connects TRBV6-5 to TRBJ2-3; TRBD1 aligns across 9 bases. V lost 6 bases and J lost 3; bases outside the gene matches: 7. The CDR3 has 15 residues. Germline loops: CDR1 MNHEY, CDR2 SVGAGI. CDR3 bases: TGTGCCAGCAGCCGAGCCGGGACAGGGACAGATACGCAGTATTTT. It codes for CASSRAGTGTDTQYF.

The chain has TRBV5-1 and TRBJ1-1; 8 bases fit TRBD1. The V segment lost 4 bases and the J segment 0 bases; nucleotides outside the gene matches: 8. Germline CDR1 and CDR2: SGHRS and YFSETQ. The CDR3 has 16 amino acids. This CDR3 is CASSPNPQGVNTEAFF. In DNA form, the CDR3 reads TGCGCCAGCAGCCCTAACCCACAGGGGGTGAACACTGAAGCTTTCTTT.

The chain links TRBV2 to TRBJ2-1, with 10 positions matching TRBD2. The germline gives CDR1 SNHLY, CDR2 FYNNEI. The V segment lost 5 bases and the J segment 5 bases; nucleotides outside the gene matches: 3. The CDR3 has 14 residues. This CDR3 reads CASSIAGGNNEQFF. CDR3 nucleotide sequence: TGTGCCAGCAGTATAGCGGGGGGAAACAATGAGCAGTTCTTC.

This clone has just a few counts. The rearrangement uses TRBV5-1 and TRBJ2-2; 12 bases agree with TRBD2. Germline V CDR1 and CDR2: SGHRS, YFSETQ. The CDR3 consists of 18 residues. V lost 2 bases to trimming and J lost 0 bases; unmatched junction nucleotides: 5. For the CDR3, the DNA is TGCGCCAGCAGCTTCACTAGCGGGGGGAACGCGAACACCGGGGAGCTGTTTTTT. Translation gives CASSFTSGGNANTGELFF. Together with reference TRBV5-1 and TRBJ2-2, the CDR3 gives the full variable domain: KAGVTQTPRYLIKTRGQQVTLSCSPISGHRSVSWYQQTPGQGLQFLFEYFSETQRNKGNFPGRFSGRQFSNSRSEMNVSTLELGDSALYLCASSFTSGGNANTGELFFGEGSRLTVL.

The chain employs TRBV6-5 and TRBJ2-2, with D unresolved. The CDR3 extends over 11 amino acids. Germline assignment: CDR1 MNHEY and CDR2 SVGAGI. Trimming shortened V by 6 bases and J by 9 bases, and 8 bases separated the two germline ends. This CDR3 is CASRQARELFF. The CDR3 bases are TGTGCCAGCAGGCAGGCTCGGGAGCTGTTTTTT.

The V call is TRBV2, the J call TRBJ1-2; D is possibly TRBD1 (6 bases). The germline gives CDR1 SNHLY, CDR2 FYNNEI. The CDR3 runs to 15 residues. Trimming removed 5 bases at V and 6 bases at J, with 19 bases between. DNA of the CDR3: TGTGCCAGCAGTCTTACAGGGAGAGGTACGGATGGCTACACCTTC. Protein product: CASSLTGRGTDGYTF.

This sequence joins TRBV6-5 and TRBJ2-7; D unclear. The CDR3 extends over 14 amino acids. Per the germline V gene, CDR1 is MNHEY and CDR2 is SVGAGI. The V end was cut by 2 bases, the J end by 3 bases, with 11 bases between. This CDR3 is CASSYDSSDYEQYF. The CDR3, as DNA: TGTGCCAGCAGTTACGACTCTTCAGACTACGAGCAGTACTTC.

This clone has only a few counts. The V gene is TRBV18, the J gene TRBJ1-1; D remains ambiguous. From germline, CDR1 is KGHSH and CDR2 LQKENI. V lost 2 bases and J 1 base, leaving 11 bases between the germline ends. The CDR3 spans 15 residues. The CDR3 sequence: CASSPKTSGNTEAFF. The CDR3 DNA is TGTGCCAGCTCACCAAAAACCTCCGGGAACACTGAAGCTTTCTTT.

This chain links TRBV6-5 with TRBJ2-7, with a tentative D call TRBD2 (6 bases). The CDR3 sequence is 14 residues long. V was clipped by 7 bases and J by 4 bases, with 17 bases between them. Germline CDR1 and CDR2: MNHEY and SVGAGI. The CDR3 nucleotides read TGTGCCAGCACCCAATCGGAGGGTTCTTACGAGCAGTACTTC. It yields the protein CASTQSEGSYEQYF.

The chain carries TRBV7-2 and TRBJ1-6, with TRBD1 matching over 10 bases. The CDR3 covers 15 residues. V trimming: 4 bases; J trimming: 6 bases; junction bases outside the gene matches: 3. CDR1 and CDR2 (germline): SGHTA, FQGNSA. The CDR3 bases are TGTGCCAGCAGCTCACGGACAGGGGGTAATTCACCCCTCCACTTT. It specifies CASSSRTGGNSPLHF. The full variable domain, rest sourced from reference TRBV7-2 and TRBJ1-6, is GAGVSQSPSNKVTEKGKDVELRCDPISGHTALYWYRQSLGQGLEFLIYFQGNSAPDKSGLPSDRFSAERTGGSVSTLTIQRTQQEDSAVYLCASSSRTGGNSPLHFGNGTRLTVT.

The V gene is TRBV12-5, the J gene TRBJ1-3; 10 bases align to TRBD1. The junction had 4 bases not matched to a gene; V was cut back by 3 bases and J by 11 bases. The CDR3 contains 13 residues. The germline gives CDR1 LGHNT, CDR2 FRNRAP. Here the CDR3 reads CASGLGQGEAIYF. In nucleotides, the CDR3 is TGTGCTAGTGGTTTAGGACAGGGGGAAGCCATATATTTT.

This chain connects TRBV6-5 to TRBJ1-2, with a possible D match to TRBD1 (5 bases). The V end was cut by 2 bases, the J end by 4 bases, with 17 bases between. The CDR3 loop spans 16 amino acids. Germline V gene lookup returns CDR1 MNHEY and CDR2 SVGAGI. The DNA for the CDR3 is TGTGCCAGCAGTTACCCCCGGGACGGGGGACGCTATGGCTACACCTTC. This gives the protein CASSYPRDGGRYGYTF.

CDR3 amino acids: CASSPSWSGANVLTF. The CDR3 DNA reads TGTGCCAGCTCACCGAGCTGGTCTGGGGCCAACGTCCTGACTTTC. This chain joins TRBV18 and TRBJ2-6; no clear D gene. Looked up from germline, CDR1 is KGHSH and CDR2 is LQKENI. Trimming removed 3 bases at V and 1 base at J, with 7 bases between. The CDR3 contains 15 residues.

V and J are TRBV7-9 and TRBJ2-5; TRBD1 matches 7 bases. Germline CDR1 SEHNR, CDR2 FQNEAQ (reference sequence). The trim removed 2 bases at V and 4 bases at J, leaving 4 bases unmatched. CDR3 length: 14 residues. CDR3 protein: CASSLYHRGETQYF. The CDR3 coding sequence is TGTGCCAGCAGCTTATATCACAGGGGAGAGACCCAGTACTTC.

This clone was picked up a small number of times. The chain joins TRBV14 to TRBJ1-4, with TRBD1 matching over 10 bases. Germline CDR1 is SGHDN and CDR2 is FVKESK. The CDR3 has 14 residues. V lost 4 bases to trimming and J lost 6 bases; unmatched junction nucleotides: 2. CDR3 sequence reads: CASSRTGGDEKLFF. CDR3 DNA sequence: TGTGCCAGCAGCCGGACAGGGGGTGATGAAAAACTGTTTTTT.

The chain combines TRBV29-1 with TRBJ2-7; D is perhaps TRBD2 (5 bases). CDR3 length equals 10 residues. The V gene's germline CDR1 is SQVTM and CDR2 ANQGSEA. Trimming shortened V by 7 bases and J by 5 bases, and 9 bases separated the two germline ends. This CDR3 is CSGGNNEQYF. In DNA form, the CDR3 reads TGCAGCGGAGGGAATAACGAGCAGTACTTC.

This rearrangement joins TRBV19 to TRBJ2-2; 8 positions agree with TRBD2. Germline V gives CDR1 LNHDA, CDR2 SQIVND (reference sequence). The CDR3 contains 16 residues. V shed 1 base and J 7 bases; nucleotides not matched to a gene: 8. Written as DNA, the CDR3 is TGTGCCAGTAGTATAGGGGCCCATACTAGCGGCGGGGAGCTGTTTTTT. Its protein product is CASSIGAHTSGGELFF.

This clone was recorded a few times. The chain couples TRBV12-5 to TRBJ1-5, with D possibly TRBD1 on 5 matching bases. This CDR3 is built from 15 residues. Germline values: CDR1 LGHNT, CDR2 FRNRAP. The V end lost 2 bases, the J end lost 3 bases, and 11 bases lay between the germline ends. As DNA, the CDR3 is TGTGCTAGTGGTTTGCAGGGAGGGAACAATCAGCCCCAGCATTTT. Translated: CASGLQGGNNQPQHF.

This clone was counted only a few times. V gene TRBV29-1 combines with J gene TRBJ1-4; the match to TRBD1 covers 12 bases. There are 17 residues in the CDR3. V lost 4 bases, J lost 0 bases, and 6 bases stayed unmatched. CDR1 and CDR2 from the germline V gene are SQVTM and ANQGSEA. The CDR3 spells CSVGLGTGGATNEKLFF. CDR3 bases: TGCAGCGTTGGTCTTGGGACAGGGGGCGCAACTAATGAAAAACTGTTTTTT.

The genes are TRBV5-4 and TRBJ2-3, with 8 bases identical to TRBD2. The CDR3 is 14 residues long. CDR1 and CDR2 from the germline V gene are SGHNT and YYREEE (reference sequence). With V trimmed by 0 bases and J by 3 bases, 0 bases remained unmatched. CDR3 coding DNA: TGTGCCAGCAGCTTGGAGCGGGGGACAGATACGCAGTATTTT. Translation gives CASSLERGTDTQYF.

The table lists this clone with many counts. The chain employs TRBV2 and TRBJ1-6, with D uncertain. The ends were cut back, 8 bases at V and 8 bases at J, with 7 bases in the middle. This CDR3 comprises 11 residues. Germline V lookup: CDR1 SNHLY, CDR2 FYNNEI. The CDR3 sequence: CASHGDSPLHF. CDR3 bases: TGTGCCAGCCACGGGGATTCACCCCTCCACTTT.

This clone was observed a handful of times. V usage is TRBV5-1 and J usage is TRBJ1-2, with 9 bases that match TRBD1. CDR1 and CDR2 (germline): SGHRS, YFSETQ. The CDR3 length is 15 residues. V lost 9 bases to trimming and J lost 4 bases; unmatched junction nucleotides: 13. The CDR3 loop is CATRTGETSSYGYTF. The CDR3 bases are TGCGCCACCAGGACAGGGGAGACCTCTTCCTATGGCTACACCTTC. Together with reference TRBV5-1 and TRBJ1-2, the CDR3 gives the full variable domain: KAGVTQTPRYLIKTRGQQVTLSCSPISGHRSVSWYQQTPGQGLQFLFEYFSETQRNKGNFPGRFSGRQFSNSRSEMNVSTLELGDSALYLCATRTGETSSYGYTFGSGTRLTVV.

The rearrangement joins TRBV5-6 to TRBJ1-6; 9 bases are shared with TRBD1. Germline CDR1 SGHDT, CDR2 YYEEEE. V lost 1 base, J lost 12 bases, and 5 bases stayed unmatched. The CDR3 is 14 residues long. CDR3: CASSLNRGLGPLHF. CDR3 in DNA: TGTGCCAGCAGCTTGAACAGGGGGCTCGGACCCCTCCACTTT.